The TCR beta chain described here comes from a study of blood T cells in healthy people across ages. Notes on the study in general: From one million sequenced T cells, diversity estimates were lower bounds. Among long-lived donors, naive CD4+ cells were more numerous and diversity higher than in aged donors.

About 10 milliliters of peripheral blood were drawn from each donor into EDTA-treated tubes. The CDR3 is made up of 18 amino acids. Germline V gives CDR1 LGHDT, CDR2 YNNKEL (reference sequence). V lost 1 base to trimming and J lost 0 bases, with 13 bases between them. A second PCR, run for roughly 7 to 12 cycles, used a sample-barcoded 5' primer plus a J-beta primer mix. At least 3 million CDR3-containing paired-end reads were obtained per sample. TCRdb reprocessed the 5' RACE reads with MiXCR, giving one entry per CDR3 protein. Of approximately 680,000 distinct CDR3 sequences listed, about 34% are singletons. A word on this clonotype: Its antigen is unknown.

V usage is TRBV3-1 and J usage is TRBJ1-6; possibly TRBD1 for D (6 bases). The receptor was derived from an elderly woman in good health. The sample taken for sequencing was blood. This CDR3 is CASSQGGTRGSYNSPLHF. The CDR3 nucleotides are TGTGCCAGCAGCCAAGGGGGGACAAGAGGCTCCTATAATTCACCCCTCCACTTT.